This TCR beta chain was found in a study of blood T cell repertoires in COVID-19. The overall study: Sites in the United States, Italy and Spain provided acute and convalescent COVID-19 samples. The analysed material was cDNA or gDNA that came from T cells, B-cell-depleted T cells, or PBMCs.

V lost 6 bases, J lost 2 bases, and 7 bases stayed unmatched. CDR1 is SGHRS, CDR2 YFSETQ, per germline. The CDR3 consists of 15 residues. Original processing methods: Using reference gene primer amplification, nucleated cell counts were estimated. Profiled with immunoSEQ multiplex PCR; TCRdb holds only in-frame clones, not every one. For V, J and clone size, that table is used; D and trimming come from the DNA. This table has 150,000 to 200,000 clones, approximately 85% appearing once. V gene TRBV5-1 combines with J gene TRBJ2-2; TRBD2 aligns across 7 bases. The sequenced material came from peripheral blood. The TCR was taken from a man in his 60s with acute or convalescent COVID-19. The CDR3 spells CASKERDANTGELFF. The DNA for the CDR3 is TGCGCCAGCAAGGAGCGGGACGCCAACACCGGGGAGCTGTTTTTT.